These 27 T cell receptor beta chains originate from one sample sequenced in a study of T cell responses to AZD1222 COVID-19 vaccine. This table comes from immunoSEQ multiplex PCR, and its TCRdb copy is limited to in-frame clones, with some not included. Counted here are some 250,000 clones, 85% to 95% occurring once; the ten biggest clones make up less than 0.65%. The sequencing used peripheral blood, collected 28 days after the second AZD1222 dose. Receptors were obtained from an adult who received the AZD1222 COVID-19 vaccine.

The chain carries TRBV2 and TRBJ1-1, with 7 positions matching TRBD1. This CDR3 has 14 amino acids. The germline V gene encodes CDR1 SNHLY and CDR2 FYNNEI. Trimming took 6 bases from V and 1 from J; bases not matched to a gene: 5. The DNA for the CDR3 is TGTGCCAGCAGCGGACAGGTTCGGAACACTGAAGCTTTCTTT. Translation gives CASSGQVRNTEAFF.

This chain connects TRBV7-8 to TRBJ1-5; no definite D call. The V end was cut by 1 base, the J end by 7 bases, with 8 bases between. Germline-derived CDR1 and CDR2 are SGHVS and FQNEAQ. This CDR3 contains 13 residues. CDR3 loop: CASSLGPRQPQHF. The CDR3 coding sequence is TGTGCCAGCAGCTTAGGGCCTAGGCAGCCCCAGCATTTT. The full variable domain, in which reference TRBV7-8 and TRBJ1-5 provide the parts outside the CDR3, is GAGVSQSPRYKVAKRGQDVALRCDPISGHVSLFWYQQALGQGPEFLTYFQNEAQLDKSGLPSDRFFAERPEGSVSTLKIQRTQQEDSAVYLCASSLGPRQPQHFGDGTRLSIL.

The chain uses TRBV20-1 and TRBJ1-2, with TRBD1 as a possible D gene (6 bases). Germline lookup yields CDR1 DFQATT and CDR2 SNEGSKA (reference sequence). The CDR3 contains 10 residues. V was pared by 5 bases and J by 8 bases, with 9 bases between. The CDR3: CSAYRDGYTF. In DNA form, the CDR3 reads TGCAGTGCTTACAGGGACGGCTACACCTTC.

The genes are TRBV7-2 and TRBJ2-5, with D perhaps given as TRBD1 or TRBD2 (5 bases each). The CDR3 runs to 14 residues. Germline V CDR1 and CDR2: SGHTA, FQGNSA. The V end was cut by 5 bases, the J end by 1 base, with 11 bases between. The CDR3 DNA is TGTGCCAGCAGCCCAGGGACCACCCAAGAGACCCAGTACTTC. Protein sequence: CASSPGTTQETQYF.

The CDR3 is CASNRGLGEADTQYF. The CDR3 nucleotides read TGTGCCAGCAACAGAGGATTGGGGGAGGCAGATACGCAGTATTTT. The J gene is TRBJ2-3, the V gene TRBV6-5, with D perhaps matching TRBD2 (6 bases). This CDR3 spans 15 amino acids. The V and J ends lost 7 bases and 4 bases respectively, with 18 bases between them. From germline, CDR1 is MNHEY and CDR2 SVGAGI.

The chain is built from TRBV29-1 and TRBJ1-4, with D unclear. The ends were cut back, 3 bases at V and 8 bases at J, with 16 bases in the middle. This CDR3 has 14 residues. The germline V gene has CDR1 SQVTM and CDR2 ANQGSEA. The CDR3 region is CSVDRTMVGEKLFF. Written as DNA, the CDR3 is TGCAGCGTTGACCGGACTATGGTAGGGGAAAAACTGTTTTTT.

V is TRBV29-1 and J is TRBJ2-2; D may be TRBD2 (6 bases). This CDR3 is built from 13 residues. Germline V lookup: CDR1 SQVTM, CDR2 ANQGSEA. The V gene lost 4 bases and the J gene lost 3 bases, with 9 bases spanning the gap. The CDR3 DNA reads TGCAGCGTTGCCGGGACTTACACCGGGGAGCTGTTTTTT. As protein: CSVAGTYTGELFF.

The chain couples TRBV9 to TRBJ2-5, with 8 bases that match TRBD2. The CDR3 sequence is 15 residues long. J gave up 2 bases and V 2 bases, and 5 bases lay outside the gene matches. Germline CDR1 reads SGDLS; CDR2 reads YYNGEE. The CDR3 nucleotides are TGTGCCAGCAGCGTCGGGGGGGCCCGGCAAGAGACCCAGTACTTC. Residues: CASSVGGARQETQYF.

This clone was seen once. The V and J genes are TRBV6-1 and TRBJ2-1; no reliable D call. The CDR3 loop spans 19 amino acids. Per germline, CDR1 MNHNS and CDR2 SASEGT. The V end lost 1 base, the J end lost 0 bases, and 19 bases lay between the germline ends. DNA of the CDR3: TGTGCCAGCAGTGAAGGGATCCGTCGTGGGATTTCCTCCTACAATGAGCAGTTCTTC. Amino acids: CASSEGIRRGISSYNEQFF.

The chain combines TRBV5-1 with TRBJ2-3; TRBD2 is a possible D gene (7 bases). The CDR3 loop spans 15 amino acids. V shed 2 bases and J shed 2 bases, with 12 bases lying between them. Per the germline V gene, CDR1 is SGHRS and CDR2 is YFSETQ. The CDR3 DNA follows: TGCGCCAGCAGCTTCCTGGGGGGGCCCACAGATACGCAGTATTTT. It encodes CASSFLGGPTDTQYF.

The chain combines TRBV7-8 with TRBJ1-4; the D gene is possibly TRBD1 (5 bases). The CDR3 consists of 17 residues. V lost 1 base to trimming and J lost 1 base, with 13 bases between them. Germline lookup yields CDR1 SGHVS and CDR2 FQNEAQ. The CDR3, as DNA: TGTGCCAGCAGCTTAGGAGCAGGGCTCCAAACTAATGAAAAACTGTTTTTT. Its translation: CASSLGAGLQTNEKLFF.

This clone was seen once. The chain has TRBV10-2 and TRBJ1-1, with D uncertain. CDR3 length: 12 residues. In germline, CDR1 is WSHSY, CDR2 SAAADI. V shed 6 bases and J shed 1 base, with 6 bases lying between them. The DNA of the CDR3 is TGCGCCAGCAGGGACGGGAACACTGAAGCTTTCTTT. This encodes CASRDGNTEAFF.

This rearrangement joins TRBV11-2 to TRBJ2-1, with D possibly being TRBD2 (6 bases). The CDR3 has 15 amino acids. Trimming took off 2 bases at V and 4 bases at J, with 12 bases between the two ends. Germline loops: CDR1 SGHAT, CDR2 FQNNGV. CDR3 amino acids: CASSLLLAMYNEQFF. Written as DNA, the CDR3 is TGTGCCAGCAGCTTACTCCTAGCGATGTACAATGAGCAGTTCTTC.

The genes are TRBV20-1 and TRBJ1-1; D unresolved. Germline CDR1 DFQATT, CDR2 SNEGSKA (reference sequence). The CDR3 contains 11 residues. V was shortened by 6 bases and J by 3 bases, with 8 bases between the two germline ends. CDR3 protein: CSAPLDTEAFF. The CDR3 DNA reads TGCAGTGCCCCACTTGACACTGAAGCTTTCTTT.

This clone was observed a single time. The J gene is TRBJ1-1, the V gene TRBV28; D perhaps matches TRBD1 (5 bases). This CDR3 contains 13 residues. Germline-derived CDR1 and CDR2 are MDHEN and SYDVKM. The ends were cut back, 9 bases at V and 2 bases at J, with 13 bases in the middle. In nucleotides, the CDR3 is TGTGCCAGTGCAGGGTTATACAACACTGAAGCTTTCTTT. It is translated as CASAGLYNTEAFF. The variable domain in full, completed from reference TRBV28 and TRBJ1-1, reads DVKVTQSSRYLVKRTGEKVFLECVQDMDHENMFWYRQDPGLGLRLIYFSYDVKMKEKGDIPEGYSVSREKKERFSLILESASTNQTSMYLCASAGLYNTEAFFGQGTRLTVV.

This chain uses TRBV5-4 with TRBJ2-2; weak D call: TRBD1 (6 bases). Germline lookup yields CDR1 SGHNT and CDR2 YYREEE (reference sequence). The CDR3 covers 16 residues. V gave up 1 base and J gave up 0 bases, with 10 bases separating them. The CDR3 reads CASSLMDSTNTGELFF. CDR3 in DNA: TGTGCCAGCAGCTTGATGGACAGCACGAACACCGGGGAGCTGTTTTTT. Full variable domain (remainder filled in from reference TRBV5-4 and TRBJ2-2): ETGVTQSPTHLIKTRGQQVTLRCSSQSGHNTVSWYQQALGQGPQFIFQYYREEENGRGNFPPRFSGLQFPNYSSELNVNALELDDSALYLCASSLMDSTNTGELFFGEGSRLTVL.

This sequence joins TRBV7-6 and TRBJ2-7; 9 positions agree with TRBD1. The J segment lost 1 base and the V segment lost 2 bases, leaving 6 bases of the junction unmatched. There are 16 residues in the CDR3. Germline CDR1 is SGHVS and CDR2 is FNYEAQ. CDR3 in amino acids: CASSLTAGQGSYEQYF. CDR3 nucleotide sequence: TGTGCCAGCAGCTTAACGGCGGGACAGGGATCCTACGAGCAGTACTTC.

This clone was observed a single time. The J gene is TRBJ2-7, the V gene TRBV5-1; D possibly corresponds to TRBD1 (6 bases). Trimming cost V 1 base and J 0 bases, with 17 bases left between them. Germline CDR1 SGHRS, CDR2 YFSETQ. The CDR3 is 17 residues long. This CDR3 is CASSLWGGTGSSYEQYF. The DNA for the CDR3 is TGCGCCAGCAGCTTGTGGGGTGGCACAGGGAGCTCCTACGAGCAGTACTTC. The whole variable domain, filled in from reference TRBV5-1 and TRBJ2-7, reads KAGVTQTPRYLIKTRGQQVTLSCSPISGHRSVSWYQQTPGQGLQFLFEYFSETQRNKGNFPGRFSGRQFSNSRSEMNVSTLELGDSALYLCASSLWGGTGSSYEQYFGPGTRLTVT.

About this clone: The sample carries other DNA sequences with the same CDR3. This chain links TRBV9 with TRBJ2-1; 8 bases agree with TRBD2. This CDR3 has 15 amino acids. CDR1 is SGDLS, CDR2 YYNGEE, per germline. Trimming took 2 bases from V and 0 from J; bases not matched to a gene: 1. Written as DNA, the CDR3 is TGTGCCAGCAGCGTGAGCGGGAGCTCCTACAATGAGCAGTTCTTC. This encodes CASSVSGSSYNEQFF.

This rearrangement joins TRBV18 to TRBJ2-1, with TRBD1 matching over 9 bases. CDR3 length: 15 amino acids. V lost 1 base, J lost 7 bases, and 5 bases stayed unmatched. Germline V CDR1 and CDR2: KGHSH, LQKENI. The CDR3: CASSPLGQGKNEQFF. In nucleotides, the CDR3 is TGTGCCAGCTCACCACTGGGACAGGGCAAGAATGAGCAGTTCTTC.

The chain is built from TRBV10-3 and TRBJ2-4; 11 nucleotides match TRBD2. The CDR3 length is 16 residues. Germline V gene lookup returns CDR1 ENHRY and CDR2 SYGVKD. V shed 2 bases, J shed 8 bases, and the junction held 8 bases outside the gene matches. The CDR3 region is CAISEKLGLAEDIQYF. CDR3 in DNA: TGTGCCATCAGTGAGAAGTTGGGACTAGCGGAAGACATTCAGTACTTC.

The chain recombines TRBV5-4 with TRBJ1-1; D not certain. Trimming shortened V by 0 bases and J by 0 bases, and 12 bases separated the two germline ends. CDR1 and CDR2 from the germline V gene are SGHNT and YYREEE (reference sequence). This CDR3 has 16 amino acids. The CDR3 loop reads CASSLAKQRVNTEAFF. The CDR3 DNA is TGTGCCAGCAGCTTGGCGAAACAGCGAGTGAACACTGAAGCTTTCTTT.

The V call is TRBV2, the J call TRBJ1-3; D may be TRBD1 (6 bases). The germline gives CDR1 SNHLY, CDR2 FYNNEI. V lost 4 bases and J lost 3, with 13 bases in between. CDR3 length: 15 amino acids. The CDR3 sequence is CASSGEQGGGNTIYF. CDR3 DNA: TGTGCCAGCAGTGGGGAACAGGGCGGTGGAAACACCATATATTTT.

The rearrangement links TRBV10-3 to TRBJ1-6; TRBD1 matches at 7 bases. The germline gives CDR1 ENHRY, CDR2 SYGVKD. This CDR3 has 15 residues. Unmatched junction bases numbered 1, after V lost 0 bases and J lost 5 bases. This CDR3 reads CAISESGQDNSPLHF. For the CDR3, the DNA is TGTGCCATCAGTGAGTCTGGACAGGATAATTCACCCCTCCACTTT.

As to this clone: Other DNA sequences from this sample encode an identical CDR3 as well. The CDR3 DNA reads TGTGCCAGCAGTTTTAGCGGTAACTATGGCTACACCTTC. Encoded protein: CASSFSGNYGYTF. V gene TRBV28 combines with J gene TRBJ1-2; D call uncertain. Germline V CDR1 and CDR2: MDHEN, SYDVKM. The CDR3 has 13 amino acids. V gave up 3 bases and J gave up 1 base, with 6 bases separating them.

The chain carries TRBV10-3 and TRBJ1-1; a possible D gene is TRBD1 (5 bases). The CDR3 is 13 residues long. Germline V gene data show CDR1 as ENHRY and CDR2 as SYGVKD. V gave up 4 bases and J gave up 5 bases, with 11 bases separating them. The CDR3: CAISGAGRTEAFF. The CDR3 bases are TGTGCCATCAGTGGGGCAGGGCGAACTGAAGCTTTCTTT.

The chain recombines TRBV3-1 (or the pseudogene TRBV3-2) with TRBJ2-5; tentatively, D is TRBD2 (6 bases). The germline CDR1 and CDR2 sequences are LGHDT and YNNKEL (reference sequence). The V and J ends lost 6 bases and 3 bases respectively, with 11 bases between them. CDR3 length: 13 amino acids. The CDR3 DNA reads TGTGCCAGCAGGGGAGGCGGCGAAGAGACCCAGTACTTC. This codes for CASRGGGEETQYF.